The next 27 T cell receptor beta chains were all read from a single sample in a study of T cell responses to AZD1222 COVID-19 vaccine. Using immunoSEQ multiplex PCR, the repertoire was profiled, and TCRdb retains in-frame clones only, with some absent. The sample holds approximately 180,000 clones; around 88% are singletons and the top ten take about 8%. The sample consisted of peripheral blood, taken on day 0 of AZD1222 vaccination. These receptors were obtained from an adult in good health.

The gene calls are TRBV7-2 and TRBJ2-7; TRBD1 or TRBD2 may be the D gene (5 bases each). Germline CDR1 and CDR2: SGHTA and FQGNSA. The CDR3 is 14 amino acids. Trimming stripped 5 bases from V and 0 bases from J, with 11 bases between. As DNA, the CDR3 is TGTGCCAGCAGCCGGGACCGGAGCTCCTACGAGCAGTACTTC. Its protein product is CASSRDRSSYEQYF.

V usage is TRBV10-1 and J usage is TRBJ2-3, with D perhaps given as TRBD1 or TRBD2 (7 bases each). The CDR3 runs 18 residues. V was trimmed by 2 bases and J by 4 bases, leaving 22 bases between them. Germline V gene data show CDR1 as WNHNN and CDR2 as SYGVQD (reference sequence). This CDR3 is CASSEGRNRTRGPDTQYF. The CDR3 nucleotides read TGCGCCAGCAGTGAGGGGCGCAACAGGACTAGGGGGCCAGATACGCAGTATTTT.

The rearrangement joins TRBV7-2 to TRBJ2-7; maybe TRBD2 (5 bases). CDR3 size: 14 residues. V lost 3 bases to trimming and J lost 7 bases, with 16 bases between them. Germline V gives CDR1 SGHTA, CDR2 FQGNSA. The CDR3 coding sequence is TGTGCCAGCAGCTTGGCCCCGTGGGGAGAGGAGCAGTACTTC. It is translated as CASSLAPWGEEQYF.

The chain links TRBV6-5 to TRBJ2-5, with D uncertain. Germline V lookup: CDR1 MNHEY, CDR2 SVGAGI. V was clipped by 7 bases and J by 4 bases, with 16 bases between them. The CDR3 extends over 14 amino acids. The CDR3 spells CASIGVRVRETQYF. The CDR3 region has the DNA TGTGCCAGCATTGGAGTAAGGGTGCGAGAGACCCAGTACTTC.

The chain couples TRBV5-4 to TRBJ1-1, with a tentative D call TRBD1 (5 bases). Trimming removed 6 bases at V and 6 bases at J, with 12 bases between. The CDR3 totals 12 residues. The germline V gene encodes CDR1 SGHNT and CDR2 YYREEE (reference sequence). Written as DNA, the CDR3 is TGTGCCAGCACAGGGCCCTCCGCTGAAGCTTTCTTT. Translating it yields CASTGPSAEAFF.

This clone was observed a few times. This sample also contains other DNA sequences that code for the same CDR3. The rearrangement links TRBV7-9 to TRBJ2-5; no reliable D call. The V gene's germline CDR1 is SEHNR and CDR2 FQNEAQ (reference sequence). The CDR3 sequence is 11 residues long. Trimming stripped 4 bases from V and 5 bases from J, with 5 bases between. DNA for the CDR3: TGTGCCAGCAGCTCCCGGGAGACCCAGTACTTC. Protein product: CASSSRETQYF.

The gene calls are TRBV20-1 and TRBJ2-7; perhaps D is TRBD1 or TRBD2 (5 bases each). V was shortened by 3 bases and J by 2 bases, with 14 bases between the two germline ends. Looked up from germline, CDR1 is DFQATT and CDR2 is SNEGSKA (reference sequence). There are 14 residues in the CDR3. DNA for the CDR3: TGCAGTGCTAGTCGGGAAAAAGGGGCCTACGAGCAGTACTTC. Translated: CSASREKGAYEQYF.

CDR3 residues: CASSLGGLGEQYF. CDR3 in DNA: TGTGCCAGCAGCTTGGGGGGCCTTGGCGAGCAGTACTTC. J is TRBJ2-7 and V is TRBV7-9, with D possibly called TRBD1 or TRBD2 (6 bases each). CDR1 is SEHNR, CDR2 FQNEAQ, per germline (reference sequence). The CDR3 is 13 residues long. The V end lost 3 bases, the J end lost 6 bases, and 12 bases lay between the germline ends.

The CDR3 DNA reads as TGTGCCAGCAGCCGGGACAGGGACACAGATACGCAGTATTTT. Amino acid sequence: CASSRDRDTDTQYF. This chain uses TRBV7-2 with TRBJ2-3, with 9 bases fitting TRBD1. CDR1 SGHTA and CDR2 FQGNSA come from the germline V gene. The CDR3 totals 14 residues. V was pared by 5 bases and J by 2 bases, with 2 bases of the junction left unmatched.

This chain links TRBV7-8 with TRBJ1-6; D call uncertain. Looked up from germline, CDR1 is SGHVS and CDR2 is FQNEAQ. This CDR3 is 17 amino acids long. The V end lost 2 bases, the J end lost 7 bases, and 18 bases lay between the germline ends. The CDR3 nucleotides are TGTGCCAGCAGCTTAATGGGTCTCCAACCGAGGAATTCACCCCTCCACTTT. Translating it yields CASSLMGLQPRNSPLHF. The whole variable domain, remainder taken from reference TRBV7-8 and TRBJ1-6, is GAGVSQSPRYKVAKRGQDVALRCDPISGHVSLFWYQQALGQGPEFLTYFQNEAQLDKSGLPSDRFFAERPEGSVSTLKIQRTQQEDSAVYLCASSLMGLQPRNSPLHFGNGTRLTVT.

CDR3 sequence: CASSLNRQDNSPLHF. The CDR3 nucleotides read TGCGCCAGCAGCTTGAATCGGCAGGATAATTCACCCCTCCACTTT. The rearrangement joins TRBV5-1 to TRBJ1-6; D unresolved. The germline V and J ends were trimmed by 1 base and 5 bases, with 10 bases remaining between them. The germline gives CDR1 SGHRS, CDR2 YFSETQ. This CDR3 spans 15 amino acids.

CDR3 DNA: TGTGCCAGCAGGCTTGGGACAGCTAGCTCCTACGAGCAGTACTTC. This translates into CASRLGTASSYEQYF. The rearrangement uses TRBV6-5 and TRBJ2-7; the match to TRBD1 covers 7 bases. Germline trimming cut 6 bases from V and 0 bases from J; bases unmatched to any gene: 8. The CDR3 covers 15 residues. The V gene's germline CDR1 is MNHEY and CDR2 SVGAGI.

The chain links TRBV16 to TRBJ1-2; D unclear. The CDR3 is made up of 15 amino acids. Germline V lookup: CDR1 KGHSY, CDR2 FQNENV. Trimming removed 4 bases at V and 6 bases at J, with 18 bases between. CDR3 bases: TGTGCCAGCAGCCTGGAGCGAACCAGTGCAGATGGCTACACCTTC. Encoded protein: CASSLERTSADGYTF.

The chain joins TRBV3-1 (or the pseudogene TRBV3-2) to TRBJ1-3; no reliable D call. The CDR3 is 13 residues long. Germline CDR1 reads LGHDT; CDR2 reads YNNKEL (reference sequence). V was cut by 3 bases and J by 4 bases, with 7 bases left in between. The CDR3, as DNA: TGTGCCAGCAGCCAGATTTCCGGAAACACCATATATTTT. Translation: CASSQISGNTIYF.

The chain links TRBV2 to TRBJ1-1; no clear D gene. Per germline, CDR1 SNHLY and CDR2 FYNNEI. Trimming removed 1 base at V and 1 base at J, with 7 bases between. There are 14 residues in the CDR3. CDR3 coding DNA: TGTGCCAGCAGTGAAGTGGCAGCGAACACTGAAGCTTTCTTT. Amino acid sequence: CASSEVAANTEAFF.

The chain combines TRBV6-2 or TRBV6-3 with TRBJ2-7; 9 positions agree with TRBD1. Trimming at V came to 5 bases and at J to 2 bases, leaving 4 bases not matched to a gene. Germline assignment: CDR1 MNHEY and CDR2 SVGEGT. CDR3 length: 14 amino acids. Written as DNA, the CDR3 is TGTGCCAGCAGTGACAGGGGGTCTACCTACGAGCAGTACTTC. Its translation: CASSDRGSTYEQYF.

The rearrangement links TRBV7-3 to TRBJ1-1, with TRBD1 identical over 8 bases. V shed 1 base and J 6 bases; nucleotides not matched to a gene: 10. The CDR3 has 16 residues. Germline lookup yields CDR1 SGHTA and CDR2 FQGTGA. The CDR3, as DNA: TGTGCCAGCAGCTTAAATGGTCCGACAGGGGCGGCTGAAGCTTTCTTT. Translating it yields CASSLNGPTGAAEAFF.

V gene TRBV5-1 combines with J gene TRBJ1-1, with 7 positions matching TRBD1. The CDR3 loop spans 15 amino acids. CDR1 and CDR2 (germline): SGHRS, YFSETQ. J gave up 0 bases and V 5 bases, and 7 bases lay outside the gene matches. The CDR3 here is CASRDREGMNTEAFF. In DNA form, the CDR3 reads TGCGCCAGCAGAGACAGGGAAGGCATGAACACTGAAGCTTTCTTT.

The chain carries TRBV15 and TRBJ1-2; TRBD1 agrees at 10 bases. This CDR3 spans 16 amino acids. V gave up 1 base and J gave up 4 bases; unmatched junction bases: 6. Germline V gene lookup returns CDR1 LNHNV and CDR2 YYDKDF (reference sequence). The CDR3 nucleotides read TGTGCCACCAGCAGAGGCGGGACAGGGGAGGCCTATGGCTACACCTTC. This translates into CATSRGGTGEAYGYTF.

This sequence joins TRBV13 and TRBJ1-4, with D possibly being TRBD1 (5 bases). Germline CDR1 PRHDT, CDR2 FYEKMQ (reference sequence). CDR3 size: 15 residues. The V gene lost 6 bases and the J gene lost 8 bases, with 19 bases spanning the gap. The CDR3 spells CASRETGTLGEKLFF. In nucleotides, the CDR3 is TGTGCCAGCAGGGAAACCGGGACCCTAGGGGAAAAACTGTTTTTT.

The gene calls are TRBV19 and TRBJ1-5, with no clear D. Germline V CDR1 and CDR2: LNHDA, SQIVND (reference sequence). Trimming cost V 4 bases and J 3 bases, with 7 bases left between them. This CDR3 contains 13 residues. The CDR3 DNA reads as TGTGCCAGTAGTAGACAAGTCAATCAGCCCCAGCATTTT. The encoded protein is CASSRQVNQPQHF.

The chain is built from TRBV2 and TRBJ2-1; a weak D match, TRBD2 (6 bases). CDR1 is SNHLY and CDR2 is FYNNEI in the germline V gene. This CDR3 is 14 amino acids long. Trimming left V 5 bases short and J 9 bases short, with 17 bases between. This CDR3 is CASSPRRQGGEQFF. DNA of the CDR3: TGTGCCAGCAGTCCCAGAAGGCAGGGAGGTGAGCAGTTCTTC.

The rearrangement joins TRBV11-2 to TRBJ2-7; tentatively, D is TRBD2 (5 bases). Per germline, CDR1 SGHAT and CDR2 FQNNGV. The length of the CDR3 is 15 residues. V dropped 4 bases and J dropped 2 bases, with 15 bases sitting between them. The CDR3 DNA reads TGTGCCAGCAGCTCACCCCGGGGTCCCCCCTACGAGCAGTACTTC. Translating it yields CASSSPRGPPYEQYF.

This chain joins TRBV29-1 and TRBJ1-5, with 7 bases matching TRBD1. The ends lost 6 bases at V and 4 bases at J; junction bases unmatched: 3. This CDR3 is built from 12 residues. The V gene's germline CDR1 is SQVTM and CDR2 ANQGSEA. The CDR3 region is CSVQQGNQPQHF. CDR3 coding DNA: TGCAGCGTCCAACAGGGGAATCAGCCCCAGCATTTT.

The CDR3 is CASSLERTSGHGYTF. CDR3 sequence (DNA): TGTGCCAGCAGCTTAGAAAGGACATCCGGGCATGGCTACACCTTC. The V and J genes are TRBV7-9 and TRBJ1-2; D is perhaps TRBD1 (5 bases). This CDR3 contains 15 residues. With 1 base removed from V and 6 bases from J, the gap between germline ends came to 15 bases. Germline V gene data show CDR1 as SEHNR and CDR2 as FQNEAQ (reference sequence).

The chain combines TRBV4-2 with TRBJ2-7; 11 bases agree with TRBD2. V lost 0 bases to trimming and J lost 4 bases; unmatched junction nucleotides: 8. Germline CDR1 LGHNA, CDR2 YNFKEQ. The CDR3 spans 17 residues. As DNA, the CDR3 is TGTGCCAGCAGCCAAGAGTGGGGACTAGCGGAGGTTTACGAGCAGTACTTC. Its translation: CASSQEWGLAEVYEQYF.

The V and J genes are TRBV3-1 (or the pseudogene TRBV3-2) and TRBJ2-2; no clear D gene. Germline CDR1 is LGHDT and CDR2 is YNNKEL (reference sequence). This CDR3 has 13 residues. Deletions cut 0 bases from V and 6 bases from J, with 5 bases between. CDR3 nucleotide sequence: TGTGCCAGCAGCCAAGATGCCTCCGGGGAGCTGTTTTTT. The encoded protein is CASSQDASGELFF.